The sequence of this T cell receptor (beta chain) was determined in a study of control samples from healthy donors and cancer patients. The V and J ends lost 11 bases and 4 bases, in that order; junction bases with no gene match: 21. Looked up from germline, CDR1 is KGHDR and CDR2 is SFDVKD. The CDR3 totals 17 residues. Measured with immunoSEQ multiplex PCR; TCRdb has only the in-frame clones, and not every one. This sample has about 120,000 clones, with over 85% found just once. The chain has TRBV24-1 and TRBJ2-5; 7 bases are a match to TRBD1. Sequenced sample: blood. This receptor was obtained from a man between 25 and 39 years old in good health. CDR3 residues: CASKRQGIDCLLETQYF. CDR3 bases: TGTGCCAGCAAGCGACAGGGTATCGATTGTCTGCTAGAGACCCAGTACTTC.